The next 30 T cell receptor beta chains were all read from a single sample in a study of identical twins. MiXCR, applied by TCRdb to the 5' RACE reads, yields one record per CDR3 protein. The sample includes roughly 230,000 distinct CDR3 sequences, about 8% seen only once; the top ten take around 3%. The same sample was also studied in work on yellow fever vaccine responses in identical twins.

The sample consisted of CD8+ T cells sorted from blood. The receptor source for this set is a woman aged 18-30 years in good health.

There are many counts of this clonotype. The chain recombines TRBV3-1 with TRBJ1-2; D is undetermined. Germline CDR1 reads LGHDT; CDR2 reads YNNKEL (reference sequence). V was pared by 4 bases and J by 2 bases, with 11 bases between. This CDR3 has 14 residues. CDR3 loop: CASSPNTINYGYTF. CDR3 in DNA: TGTGCCAGCAGCCCAAACACCATCAACTATGGCTACACCTTC.

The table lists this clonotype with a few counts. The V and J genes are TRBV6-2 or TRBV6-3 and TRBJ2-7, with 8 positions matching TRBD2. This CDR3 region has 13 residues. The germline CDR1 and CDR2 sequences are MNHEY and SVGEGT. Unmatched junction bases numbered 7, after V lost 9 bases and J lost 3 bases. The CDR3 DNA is TGTGCCAGTCGACCCGGGACTAGCTACGAGCAGTACTTC. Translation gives CASRPGTSYEQYF.

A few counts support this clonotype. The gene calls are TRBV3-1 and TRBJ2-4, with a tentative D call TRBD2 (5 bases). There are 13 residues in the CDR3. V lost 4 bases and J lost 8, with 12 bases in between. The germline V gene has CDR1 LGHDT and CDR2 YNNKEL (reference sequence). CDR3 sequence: CASSPLPGDIQYF. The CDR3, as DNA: TGTGCCAGCAGCCCACTCCCCGGGGACATTCAGTACTTC. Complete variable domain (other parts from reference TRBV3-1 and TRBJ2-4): DTAVSQTPKYLVTQMGNDKSIKCEQNLGHDTMYWYKQDSKKFLKIMFSYNNKELIINETVPNRFSPKSPDKAHLNLHINSLELGDSAVYFCASSPLPGDIQYFGAGTRLSVL.

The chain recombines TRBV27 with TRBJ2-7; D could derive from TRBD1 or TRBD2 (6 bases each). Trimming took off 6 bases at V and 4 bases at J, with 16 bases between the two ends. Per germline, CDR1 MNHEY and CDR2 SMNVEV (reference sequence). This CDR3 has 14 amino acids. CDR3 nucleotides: TGTGCCAGCAGCCTAATTGGAGGGGGATACGAGCAGTACTTC. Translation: CASSLIGGGYEQYF.

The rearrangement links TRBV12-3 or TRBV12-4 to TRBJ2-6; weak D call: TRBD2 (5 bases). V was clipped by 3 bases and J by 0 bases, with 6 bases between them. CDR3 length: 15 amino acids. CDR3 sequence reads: CASSFGVSGANVLTF. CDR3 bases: TGTGCCAGCAGTTTCGGGGTCTCTGGGGCCAACGTCCTGACTTTC.

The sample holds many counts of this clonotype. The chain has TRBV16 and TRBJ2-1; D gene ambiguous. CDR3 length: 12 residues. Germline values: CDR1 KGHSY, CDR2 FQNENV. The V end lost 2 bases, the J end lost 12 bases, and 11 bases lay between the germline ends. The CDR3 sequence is CASSQGREGQFF. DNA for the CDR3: TGTGCCAGCAGCCAAGGAAGGGAAGGGCAGTTCTTC.

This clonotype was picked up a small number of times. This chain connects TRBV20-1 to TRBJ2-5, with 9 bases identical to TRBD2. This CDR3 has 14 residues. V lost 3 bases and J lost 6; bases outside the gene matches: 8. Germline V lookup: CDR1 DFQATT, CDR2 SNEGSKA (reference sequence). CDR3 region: CSASPSGTGKTQYF. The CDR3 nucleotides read TGCAGTGCTAGTCCTAGCGGGACTGGGAAGACCCAGTACTTC.

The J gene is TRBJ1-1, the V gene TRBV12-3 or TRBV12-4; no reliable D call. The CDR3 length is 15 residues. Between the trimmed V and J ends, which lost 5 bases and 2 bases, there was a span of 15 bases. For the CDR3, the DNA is TGTGCCAGCAGTCTACTGGGTGACCCTAACACTGAAGCTTTCTTT. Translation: CASSLLGDPNTEAFF.

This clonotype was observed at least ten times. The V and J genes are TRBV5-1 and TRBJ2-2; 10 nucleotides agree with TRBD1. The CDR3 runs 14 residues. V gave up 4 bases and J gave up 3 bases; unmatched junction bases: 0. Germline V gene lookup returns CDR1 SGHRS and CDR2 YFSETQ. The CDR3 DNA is TGCGCCAGCAGCGGACAGGGGGACACCGGGGAGCTGTTTTTT. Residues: CASSGQGDTGELFF.

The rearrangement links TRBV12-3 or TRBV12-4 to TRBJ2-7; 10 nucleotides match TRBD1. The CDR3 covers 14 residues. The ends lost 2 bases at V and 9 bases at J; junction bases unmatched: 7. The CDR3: CASSLLGQGPGQYF. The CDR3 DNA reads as TGTGCCAGCAGTTTACTGGGACAGGGGCCGGGGCAGTACTTC.

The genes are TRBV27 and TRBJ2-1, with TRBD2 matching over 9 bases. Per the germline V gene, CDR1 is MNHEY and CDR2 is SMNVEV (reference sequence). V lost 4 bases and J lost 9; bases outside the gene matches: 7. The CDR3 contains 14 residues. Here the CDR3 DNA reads TGTGCCAGCAGTTCGGCGGGGGGGTTAGGTGAGCAGTTCTTC. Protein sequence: CASSSAGGLGEQFF.

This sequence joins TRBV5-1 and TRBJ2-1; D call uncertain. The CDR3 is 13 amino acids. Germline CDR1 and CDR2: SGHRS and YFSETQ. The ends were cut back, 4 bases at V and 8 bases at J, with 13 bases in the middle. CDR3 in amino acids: CASSPGSVYEQFF. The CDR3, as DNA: TGCGCCAGCAGCCCCGGTTCAGTGTATGAGCAGTTCTTC. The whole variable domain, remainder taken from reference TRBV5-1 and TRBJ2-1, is KAGVTQTPRYLIKTRGQQVTLSCSPISGHRSVSWYQQTPGQGLQFLFEYFSETQRNKGNFPGRFSGRQFSNSRSEMNVSTLELGDSALYLCASSPGSVYEQFFGPGTRLTVL.

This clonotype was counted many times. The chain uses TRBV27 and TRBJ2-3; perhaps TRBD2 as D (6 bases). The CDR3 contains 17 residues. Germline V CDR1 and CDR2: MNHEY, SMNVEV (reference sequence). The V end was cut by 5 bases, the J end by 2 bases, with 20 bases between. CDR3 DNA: TGTGCCAGCAGTCCCATCGGCGGCGGGGAACCCACAGATACGCAGTATTTT. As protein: CASSPIGGGEPTDTQYF.

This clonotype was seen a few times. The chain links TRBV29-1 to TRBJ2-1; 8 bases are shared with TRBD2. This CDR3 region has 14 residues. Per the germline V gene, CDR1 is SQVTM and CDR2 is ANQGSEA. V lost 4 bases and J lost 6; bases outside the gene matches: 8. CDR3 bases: TGCAGCGTTGTGCGGCGGGAGGCCCCCAATGAGCAGTTCTTC. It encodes CSVVRREAPNEQFF.

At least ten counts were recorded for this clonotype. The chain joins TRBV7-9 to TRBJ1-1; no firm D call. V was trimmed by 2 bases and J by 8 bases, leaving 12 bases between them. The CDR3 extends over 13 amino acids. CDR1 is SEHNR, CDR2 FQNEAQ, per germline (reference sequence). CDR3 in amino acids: CASSLNGGLEAFF. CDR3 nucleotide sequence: TGTGCCAGCAGCTTAAACGGTGGTTTGGAAGCTTTCTTT.

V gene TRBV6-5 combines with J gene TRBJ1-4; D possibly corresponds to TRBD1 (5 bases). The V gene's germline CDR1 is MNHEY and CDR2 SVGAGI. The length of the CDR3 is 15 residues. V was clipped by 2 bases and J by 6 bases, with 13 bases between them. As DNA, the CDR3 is TGTGCCAGCAGTTACGACCCTGGGGACGATGAAAAACTGTTTTTT. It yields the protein CASSYDPGDDEKLFF.

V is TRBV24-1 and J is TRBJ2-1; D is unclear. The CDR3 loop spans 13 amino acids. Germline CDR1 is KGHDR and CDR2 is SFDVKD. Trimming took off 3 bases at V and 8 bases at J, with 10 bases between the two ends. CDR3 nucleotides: TGTGCCACCAGTGATGCACCCGAGTATGAGCAGTTCTTC. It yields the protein CATSDAPEYEQFF.

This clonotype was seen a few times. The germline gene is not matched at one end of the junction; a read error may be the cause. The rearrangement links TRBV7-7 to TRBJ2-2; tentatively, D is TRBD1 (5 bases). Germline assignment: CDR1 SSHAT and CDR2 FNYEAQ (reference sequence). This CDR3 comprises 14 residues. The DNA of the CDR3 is TGTGCTAGCAGCACCTCCGACAGCACCGGGGAGCTGTTTTTT. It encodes CASSTSDSTGELFF.

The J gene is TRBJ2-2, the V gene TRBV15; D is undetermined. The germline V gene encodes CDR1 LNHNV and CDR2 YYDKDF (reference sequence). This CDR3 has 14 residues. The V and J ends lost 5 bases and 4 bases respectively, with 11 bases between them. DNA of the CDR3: TGTGCCACCAGCCCACGGGTCACCACCGGGGAGCTGTTTTTT. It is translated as CATSPRVTTGELFF.

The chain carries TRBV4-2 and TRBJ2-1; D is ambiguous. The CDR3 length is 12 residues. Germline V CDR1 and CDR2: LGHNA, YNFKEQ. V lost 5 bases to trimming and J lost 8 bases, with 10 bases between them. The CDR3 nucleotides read TGTGCCAGCAGCGGAACCGAGGATGAGCAGTTCTTC. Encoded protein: CASSGTEDEQFF.

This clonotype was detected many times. The CDR3 DNA follows: TGTGCCAGCAGCTTGGGACTAGCGGGAGGGCGGGATACGCAGTATTTT. Its protein product is CASSLGLAGGRDTQYF. The chain combines TRBV7-2 with TRBJ2-3; 16 nucleotides match TRBD2. The germline V gene has CDR1 SGHTA and CDR2 FQGNSA. Trimming took 3 bases from V and 6 from J; bases not matched to a gene: 3. The CDR3 has 16 residues.

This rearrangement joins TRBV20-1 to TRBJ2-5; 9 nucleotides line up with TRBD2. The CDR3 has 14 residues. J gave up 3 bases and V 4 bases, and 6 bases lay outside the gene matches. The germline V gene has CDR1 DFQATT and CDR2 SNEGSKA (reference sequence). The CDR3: CSAKYSGREETQYF. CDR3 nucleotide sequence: TGCAGTGCTAAATATAGCGGGAGAGAAGAGACCCAGTACTTC.

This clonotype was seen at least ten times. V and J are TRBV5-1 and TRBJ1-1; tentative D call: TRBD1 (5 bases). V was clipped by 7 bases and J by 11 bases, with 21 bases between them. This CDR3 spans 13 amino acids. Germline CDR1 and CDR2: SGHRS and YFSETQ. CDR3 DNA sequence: TGCGCCAGCGACATACCCGGGGGAGGAATGGCTTTCTTT. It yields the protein CASDIPGGGMAFF.

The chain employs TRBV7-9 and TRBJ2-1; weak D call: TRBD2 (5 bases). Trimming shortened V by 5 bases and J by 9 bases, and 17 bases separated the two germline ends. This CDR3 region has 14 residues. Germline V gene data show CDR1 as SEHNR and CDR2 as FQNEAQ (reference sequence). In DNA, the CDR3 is TGTGCCAGCAGCCCAAGACTACCTCTCCTTGAGCAGTTCTTC. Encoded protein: CASSPRLPLLEQFF.

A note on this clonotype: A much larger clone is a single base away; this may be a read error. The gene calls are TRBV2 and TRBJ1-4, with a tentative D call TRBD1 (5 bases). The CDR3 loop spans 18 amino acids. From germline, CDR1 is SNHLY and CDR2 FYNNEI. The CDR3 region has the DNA TGTGCCTGCAGTCCAACCGGGGCGGACGCCTCGTTCTGGGAAAAACTGTTTTTT. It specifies CACSPTGADASFWEKLFF.

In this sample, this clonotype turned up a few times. For the CDR3, the DNA is TGTGCCAGCGAGGAGCGGGCCCTAAATGAGCAGTTCTTC. It is translated as CASEERALNEQFF. The V gene is TRBV5-4, the J gene TRBJ2-1, with D tentatively TRBD2 (6 bases). There are 13 residues in the CDR3. Trimming cost V 7 bases and J 7 bases, with 15 bases left between them. Germline V CDR1 and CDR2: SGHNT, YYREEE (reference sequence). Based on the CDR3 plus reference TRBV5-4 and TRBJ2-1, the full variable domain is ETGVTQSPTHLIKTRGQQVTLRCSSQSGHNTVSWYQQALGQGPQFIFQYYREEENGRGNFPPRFSGLQFPNYSSELNVNALELDDSALYLCASEERALNEQFFGPGTRLTVL.

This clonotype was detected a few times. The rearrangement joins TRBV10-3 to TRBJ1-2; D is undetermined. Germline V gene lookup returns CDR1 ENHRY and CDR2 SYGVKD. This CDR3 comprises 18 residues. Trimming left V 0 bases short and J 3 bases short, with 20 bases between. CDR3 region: CAISESMLLGVGDYGYTF. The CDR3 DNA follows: TGTGCCATCAGTGAGTCGATGCTTTTGGGAGTTGGAGACTATGGCTACACCTTC.

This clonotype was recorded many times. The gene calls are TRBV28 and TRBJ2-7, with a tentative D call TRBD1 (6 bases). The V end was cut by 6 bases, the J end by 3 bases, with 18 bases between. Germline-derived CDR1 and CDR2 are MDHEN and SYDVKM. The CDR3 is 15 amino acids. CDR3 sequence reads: CASRSQTDRLYEQYF. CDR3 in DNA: TGTGCCAGCAGATCTCAGACTGACAGGCTCTACGAGCAGTACTTC.

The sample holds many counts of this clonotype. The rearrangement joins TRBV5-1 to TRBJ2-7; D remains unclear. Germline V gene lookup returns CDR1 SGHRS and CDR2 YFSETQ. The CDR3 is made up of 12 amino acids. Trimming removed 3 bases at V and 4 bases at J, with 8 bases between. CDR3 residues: CASSSDTYEQYF. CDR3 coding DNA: TGCGCCAGCAGCTCCGACACGTACGAGCAGTACTTC.

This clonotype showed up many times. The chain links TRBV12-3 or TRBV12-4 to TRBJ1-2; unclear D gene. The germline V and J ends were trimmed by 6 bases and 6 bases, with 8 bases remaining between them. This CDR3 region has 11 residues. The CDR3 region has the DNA TGTGCCAGCAGCCGCGTAGATGGCTACACCTTC. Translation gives CASSRVDGYTF.